These T cell receptor beta chains were read from a single sample in a study of CD8+ T cells in alopecia areata. Only in-frame clones appear in the TCRdb table, and some are missing; sequencing was by immunoSEQ multiplex PCR. The sample has around 190,000 clones, around 56% seen once. The sample here was CD4+ T cells sorted from blood, taken at week 4, from a patient treated with tofacitinib. Receptor source: a human donor with alopecia areata. CDR3s include the opening cysteine and the closing phenylalanine or tryptophan. The D gene is left open where the match is weak. Some rows have no size entry. The others give once, few or many, or a class for an expanded clone.

J	size	V	D	CDR3	DNA
TRBJ1-5	NA	TRBV30	NA	CAWSPTDPWGQPQHF	TGTGCCTGGAGTCCCACGGACCCCTGGGGTCAGCCCCAGCATTTT
TRBJ2-2	NA	TRBV7-2	TRBD1	CASSPRQGAWTGELFF	TGTGCCAGCAGTCCGCGGCAGGGGGCATGGACCGGGGAGCTGTTTTTT
TRBJ1-1	NA	TRBV5-1	NA	CASSFTGSTEAFF	TGCGCCAGCAGCTTTACAGGGTCCACTGAAGCTTTCTTT
TRBJ2-5	few	TRBV7-9	NA	CASSGGRGLWTQYF	TGTGCCAGCTCTGGGGGACGGGGCCTATGGACCCAGTACTTC
TRBJ2-1	NA	TRBV9	NA	CASSVAGGMDEQFF	TGTGCCAGCAGCGTAGCGGGCGGGATGGATGAGCAGTTCTTC
TRBJ2-6	NA	TRBV6-1	NA	CASGGRSGANVLTF	TGTGCCAGCGGGGGCCGCTCTGGGGCCAACGTCCTGACTTTC
TRBJ2-6	NA	TRBV5-1	NA	CASWVGSGANVLTF	TGCGCCTCCTGGGTCGGCTCTGGGGCCAACGTCCTGACTTTC
TRBJ2-7	few	TRBV7-2	TRBD2	CASSPSPSGKQYF	TGTGCCAGCAGCCCGTCCCCTAGCGGAAAGCAGTACTTC
TRBJ1-3	NA	TRBV29-1	NA	CSVAGEYTIYF	TGCAGCGTTGCAGGGGAATACACCATATATTTT
TRBJ1-3	NA	TRBV30	NA	CAWSVTSTGNTIYF	TGTGCCTGGAGTGTAACCAGTACTGGAAACACCATATATTTT
TRBJ1-5	NA	TRBV18	TRBD1	CASSPRQGGQPQHF	TGTGCCAGCTCACCTAGACAGGGAGGCCAGCCCCAGCATTTT
TRBJ1-2	NA	TRBV29-1	NA	CSVVLGGVGYTF	TGCAGCGTTGTTCTCGGTGGGGTTGGCTACACCTTC
TRBJ2-1	NA	TRBV7-9	NA	CASSLASNEQFF	TGTGCCAGCAGCTTAGCCTCAAATGAGCAGTTCTTC
TRBJ2-7	few	TRBV30	NA	CAWSVRFSSGVNYEQYF	TGTGCCTGGAGTGTACGATTTTCGTCAGGGGTGAACTACGAGCAGTACTTC
TRBJ2-1	NA	TRBV29-1	NA	CSVARDNEQFF	TGCAGCGTTGCTCGAGACAATGAGCAGTTCTTC
TRBJ2-1	NA	TRBV29-1	NA	CSVEGTSTSSYNEQFF	TGCAGCGTTGAAGGAACGTCTACGAGCTCCTACAATGAGCAGTTCTTC
TRBJ1-3	NA	TRBV6-1	NA	CASSYSLTGNTIYF	TGTGCCAGCAGTTATTCACTCACTGGAAACACCATATATTTT
TRBJ2-7	NA	TRBV29-1	TRBD2	CSVRLAGTYEQYF	TGCAGCGTCCGACTAGCGGGGACCTACGAGCAGTACTTC
TRBJ1-3	few	TRBV7-2	NA	CASSLGPTGFGNTIYF	TGTGCCAGCAGCTTGGGTCCCACAGGGTTCGGAAACACCATATATTTT
TRBJ2-7	NA	TRBV29-1	NA	CSVHGSSYEQYF	TGCAGCGTTCATGGATCATCCTACGAGCAGTACTTC
TRBJ2-5	NA	TRBV2	NA	CASTARGETQYF	TGTGCCAGCACAGCCCGGGGAGAGACCCAGTACTTC
TRBJ2-5	NA	TRBV5-1	TRBD2	CASMARLAGVIRGTQYF	TGCGCCAGCATGGCGCGACTAGCGGGAGTTATTCGCGGGACCCAGTACTTC
TRBJ1-2	NA	TRBV5-4	NA	CAGSTRQVVLGYGYTF	TGTGCCGGCAGCACCAGACAGGTGGTGTTGGGCTATGGCTACACCTTC
TRBJ2-5	few	TRBV4-1	NA	CASSQATGQGGGTQYF	TGCGCCAGCAGCCAAGCTACAGGACAGGGAGGGGGGACCCAGTACTTC
TRBJ2-6	few	TRBV30	NA	CAGPGGEGGANVLTF	TGTGCCGGGCCTGGGGGAGAAGGTGGGGCCAACGTCCTGACTTTC
TRBJ2-3	NA	TRBV29-1	TRBD1	CSVAGTGSSPSTDTQYF	TGCAGCGTCGCGGGGACAGGGTCCTCTCCAAGCACAGATACGCAGTATTTT
TRBJ1-1	NA	TRBV29-1	NA	CSVASPEGEAFF	TGCAGCGTTGCCTCCCCCGAGGGTGAAGCTTTCTTT
TRBJ2-7	NA	TRBV27	TRBD1	CASSPSGGRLHEQYF	TGTGCCAGCAGTCCTTCAGGGGGCCGTCTCCACGAGCAGTACTTC
TRBJ1-4	few	TRBV29-1	NA	CSVVGGSNEKLFF	TGCAGCGTTGTGGGAGGCTCTAATGAAAAACTGTTTTTT
TRBJ2-1	NA	TRBV5-1	TRBD1	CASSSGQGAWDEQFF	TGCGCCAGCAGCTCGGGACAGGGGGCGTGGGATGAGCAGTTCTTC
TRBJ2-5	NA	TRBV7-9	NA	CASSYAGRETQYF	TGTGCCAGCAGCTATGCAGGGAGAGAGACCCAGTACTTC
TRBJ1-5	few	TRBV30	NA	CAWAGSLSNQPQHF	TGTGCCTGGGCGGGGTCTTTAAGCAATCAGCCCCAGCATTTT
TRBJ2-5	NA	TRBV2	NA	CASSERGETQYF	TGTGCCAGCAGTGAAAGGGGAGAGACCCAGTACTTC
TRBJ1-1	NA	TRBV29-1	NA	CSSGWGPNTEAFF	TGCAGTTCTGGGTGGGGGCCGAACACTGAAGCTTTCTTT
TRBJ1-2	NA	TRBV30	TRBD1	CAWSRTGPNYGYTF	TGTGCCTGGAGTAGGACAGGTCCTAACTATGGCTACACCTTC
TRBJ2-6	NA	TRBV2	TRBD1	CASGTGGSGANVLTF	TGTGCCAGCGGGACAGGGGGTTCTGGGGCCAACGTCCTGACTTTC
TRBJ2-7	NA	TRBV30	NA	CAWSVGVTNYEQYF	TGTGCCTGGAGTGTGGGGGTGACCAACTACGAGCAGTACTTC
TRBJ1-2	few	TRBV7-9	TRBD1	CASSPRQGGYGYTF	TGTGCCAGCAGCCCCAGACAGGGTGGCTATGGCTACACCTTC
TRBJ2-3	NA	TRBV7-9	TRBD2	CASSLSLAGVMGTDTQYF	TGTGCCAGCAGCTTAAGTCTAGCGGGAGTGATGGGCACAGATACGCAGTATTTT
TRBJ2-7	NA	TRBV28	NA	CASSQTQGGGEQYF	TGTGCCAGCTCCCAAACCCAGGGAGGGGGCGAGCAGTACTTC
TRBJ2-3	few	TRBV4-3	TRBD2	CASSQENSGRPRGF	TGCGCCAGCAGCCAAGAAAATAGCGGGAGGCCCAGGGGTTTT
TRBJ2-1	NA	TRBV7-3	NA	CASSLGADEQFF	TGTGCCAGCAGCTTAGGGGCGGATGAGCAGTTCTTC
TRBJ2-3	few	TRBV2	NA	CASTGTFTDTQYF	TGTGCCAGCACAGGGACTTTCACAGATACGCAGTATTTT
TRBJ2-6	NA	TRBV5-1	NA	CASSLAGQSRSGANVLTF	TGCGCCAGCAGCTTGGCTGGCCAGAGTAGGTCCGGGGCCAACGTCCTGACTTTC